This T cell receptor (beta chain) was retrieved from a study of blood T cell repertoires in COVID-19. Turning to the study itself: Acute-phase and convalescent COVID-19 samples originated in the United States, Italy and Spain. T cells, B-cell-depleted T cells, or PBMCs provided the cDNA or gDNA that served as material.

V gave up 5 bases and J gave up 5 bases; unmatched junction bases: 5. CDR3 size: 14 residues. Germline V gene lookup returns CDR1 LNHDA and CDR2 SQIVND (reference sequence). Profiled with immunoSEQ multiplex PCR; TCRdb holds only in-frame clones, not every one. Among approximately 380,000 clones listed, about 85% were seen once. This chain connects TRBV19 to TRBJ2-5; 10 bases align to TRBD1. This sequence originates from a woman between 18 and 30 years old with acute or convalescent COVID-19. The specimen was peripheral blood. The CDR3 region is CASSVTGGRETQYF. CDR3 coding DNA: TGTGCCAGTAGTGTGACAGGGGGCCGTGAGACCCAGTACTTC.